A selection of T cell receptor beta chains follows, all from one sample in a study of T cells after yellow fever vaccination. MiXCR was run by TCRdb on the 5' RACE reads, yielding one entry per CDR3 protein. The profile shows roughly 340,000 distinct CDR3 sequences, more than 8.5% of them singletons. This specimen consisted of PBMCs, obtained on the day of the first yellow fever vaccination. All receptors come from a man between 18 and 35 years old who received the YFV17D yellow fever vaccine. Both conserved end residues are part of each CDR3. A D gene is named only where the DNA matches it firmly. Size values are once, few and many counts, or a class for expanded clones, and some rows have none.

v_gene,abundance,d_gene,j_gene,CDR3aa,CDR3nt
TRBV6-1,many,.,TRBJ1-1,CASSPGWDTEAFF,TGTGCCAGCAGTCCTGGGTGGGACACTGAAGCTTTCTTT
TRBV12-3/TRBV12-4,many,TRBD1,TRBJ1-5,CASRGTGGLQPQHF,TGTGCCAGCAGGGGGACAGGGGGATTACAGCCCCAGCATTTT
TRBV5-5,few,.,TRBJ2-5,CASSRPRQETQYF,TGTGCCAGCAGCCGACCACGGCAAGAGACCCAGTACTTC
TRBV6-2/TRBV6-3,.,.,TRBJ2-7,CASSYMGLRSSYEQYF,TGTGCCAGCAGTTACATGGGACTGAGGAGCTCCTACGAGCAGTACTTC
TRBV11-2,.,TRBD2,TRBJ2-1,CASSPRENSGGSYNEQFF,TGTGCCAGCAGCCCCAGGGAGAATAGCGGGGGGTCCTACAATGAGCAGTTCTTC
TRBV4-3,.,.,TRBJ1-4,CASSQDPPQGDRGEKLFF,TGCGCCAGCAGCCAAGATCCACCGCAGGGAGACAGAGGTGAAAAACTGTTTTTT
TRBV27,.,.,TRBJ1-4,CASRGALEADEKLFF,TGTGCCAGCAGGGGGGCCCTGGAGGCCGATGAAAAACTGTTTTTT
TRBV18,many,.,TRBJ2-3,CASSEGTVSTDTQYF,TGTGCCAGCTCAGAAGGGACGGTTAGCACAGATACGCAGTATTTT
TRBV7-2,few,.,TRBJ2-2,CASSLGTRKANTGELFF,TGTGCCAGCAGCTTAGGGACTCGGAAAGCGAACACCGGGGAGCTGTTTTTT
TRBV6-5,.,.,TRBJ2-3,CASSYSSLTDTQYF,TGTGCCAGCAGTTACTCGAGCCTTACAGATACGCAGTATTTT
TRBV7-2,.,.,TRBJ1-1,CASSLLRVDTEAFF,TGTGCCAGCAGCCTATTAAGGGTGGACACTGAAGCTTTCTTT
TRBV9,.,.,TRBJ2-3,CASSLGLTTLTDTQYF,TGTGCCAGCAGTTTGGGACTGACTACACTCACAGATACGCAGTATTTT
TRBV27,.,.,TRBJ1-2,CASRLGARNGGYTF,TGTGCCAGTCGCTTAGGGGCCAGGAATGGGGGCTACACCTTC
TRBV7-3,.,.,TRBJ2-5,CASSPGELQTQYF,TGTGCCAGCAGCCCCGGGGAACTCCAGACCCAGTACTTC
TRBV11-2,.,.,TRBJ1-1,CASSSMGINTEAFF,TGTGCCAGCAGCTCCATGGGGATTAACACTGAAGCTTTCTTT
TRBV10-3,many,TRBD2,TRBJ2-5,CAISERMGGYQETQYF,TGTGCCATCAGTGAACGGATGGGGGGGTACCAAGAGACCCAGTACTTC
TRBV7-9,.,.,TRBJ2-7,CASSWSGQVNSYEQYF,TGTGCCAGCAGCTGGTCGGGCCAGGTGAACTCCTACGAGCAGTACTTC
TRBV5-1,few,.,TRBJ2-7,CASSLGGSEQYF,TGCGCCAGCAGCTTAGGGGGGAGCGAGCAGTACTTC
TRBV6-2/TRBV6-3,few,.,TRBJ1-1,CASSYSSGSVRSSEAFF,TGTGCCAGCAGTTACTCGAGTGGTTCAGTACGATCGTCTGAAGCTTTCTTT
TRBV3-1,many,TRBD2,TRBJ2-1,CASSLTASGDEKFF,TGTGCCAGCAGCTTGACAGCTAGCGGTGATGAGAAGTTCTTC
TRBV4-2,few,.,TRBJ2-7,CASSQDTSGQGRYEQYF,TGTGCCAGCAGCCAGGACACCTCGGGGCAGGGGAGGTACGAGCAGTACTTC
TRBV7-3,.,TRBD1,TRBJ2-5,CASSTGQGQTQYF,TGTGCCAGCAGTACGGGACAGGGCCAGACCCAGTACTTC
TRBV4-3,few,.,TRBJ1-5,CASSQDAAGIQPQHF,TGCGCCAGCAGCCAAGATGCGGCAGGAATACAGCCCCAGCATTTT
TRBV14,few,.,TRBJ2-1,CASSQDPDWGELNEQFF,TGTGCCAGCAGCCAAGATCCTGACTGGGGGGAGTTGAATGAGCAGTTCTTC
TRBV4-1,.,.,TRBJ2-1,CASSPVGGGPYNEQFF,TGCGCCAGCAGTCCGGTAGGGGGGGGCCCCTACAATGAGCAGTTCTTC
TRBV20-1,many,TRBD1,TRBJ1-2,CSALTGTGGRSYTF,TGCAGTGCCCTTACCGGGACAGGGGGGAGAAGCTACACCTTC
TRBV6-5,few,.,TRBJ2-3,CASSSLGGGGPGTDTQYF,TGTGCCAGCAGTTCACTCGGTGGCGGCGGTCCCGGCACAGATACGCAGTATTTT
TRBV12-3/TRBV12-4,many,.,TRBJ2-7,CASGWRVYEQYF,TGTGCCAGCGGGTGGAGGGTCTACGAGCAGTACTTC
TRBV4-3,.,.,TRBJ2-4,CASSQGVGSGAKNIQYF,TGCGCCAGCAGCCAAGGTGTAGGGTCGGGGGCCAAAAACATTCAGTACTTC
TRBV27,few,.,TRBJ1-2,CASSFGGRGYGYTF,TGTGCCAGCAGTTTTGGAGGTCGAGGCTATGGCTACACCTTC
TRBV2,few,.,TRBJ1-5,CASTGQIVSNQPQHF,TGTGCCAGCACCGGGCAGATAGTCAGCAATCAGCCCCAGCATTTT
TRBV10-2,many,.,TRBJ2-1,CASSENNEQFF,TGCGCCAGCAGTGAAAACAATGAGCAGTTCTTC
TRBV6-2/TRBV6-3,few,.,TRBJ1-1,CASSKGKGHYTEAFF,TGTGCCAGCAGTAAGGGGAAGGGGCATTACACTGAAGCTTTCTTT
TRBV6-4,.,TRBD1,TRBJ1-1,CASKGQENTEAFF,TGTGCCAGCAAGGGACAGGAGAACACTGAAGCTTTCTTT
TRBV7-9,.,.,TRBJ2-5,CASSWRGATETQYF,TGTGCCAGCAGCTGGAGGGGGGCGACGGAGACCCAGTACTTC
TRBV6-2/TRBV6-3,.,.,TRBJ2-1,CASLPWGAARAQEQFF,TGTGCCAGCCTACCCTGGGGGGCCGCACGGGCACAGGAGCAGTTCTTC
TRBV7-9,few,.,TRBJ2-1,CASSPKFRVGNEQFF,TGTGCCAGCAGCCCGAAGTTCAGGGTTGGGAATGAGCAGTTCTTC
TRBV7-2,.,.,TRBJ2-1,CASSLAGNNEQFF,TGTGCCAGCAGCTTAGCTGGGAACAATGAGCAGTTCTTC
TRBV4-3,few,TRBD1,TRBJ1-1,CASSLRQGASTEAFF,TGCGCCAGCAGCCTAAGACAGGGGGCATCCACTGAAGCTTTCTTT
TRBV24-1,.,.,TRBJ2-1,CATRQNYEQFF,TGTGCCACCCGACAGAACTATGAGCAGTTCTTC
TRBV7-6,.,TRBD1,TRBJ1-5,CASSLGGGQGNYQPQHF,TGTGCCAGCAGCTTAGGTGGGGGACAGGGGAATTATCAGCCCCAGCATTTT
TRBV18,.,TRBD2,TRBJ2-1,CASSPAAGGLNEQFF,TGTGCCAGCTCACCAGCGGCGGGGGGGCTAAATGAGCAGTTCTTC
TRBV20-1,.,.,TRBJ2-2,CSATGTPNTGELFF,TGCAGTGCTACCGGGACCCCGAACACCGGGGAGCTGTTTTTT
TRBV20-1,few,TRBD2,TRBJ2-1,CSAGLAGGYEQFF,TGCAGTGCTGGACTAGCGGGGGGCTATGAGCAGTTCTTC
TRBV5-4,few,TRBD1,TRBJ1-4,CASSLQGAIEKLFF,TGTGCCAGCAGCCTACAGGGGGCGATTGAAAAACTGTTTTTT
TRBV10-3,few,TRBD1,TRBJ1-4,CAIRPDRGLANEKLFF,TGTGCCATCAGACCCGACAGGGGGCTGGCTAATGAAAAACTGTTTTTT
TRBV6-2/TRBV6-3,.,TRBD1,TRBJ2-3,CASSFPGQAPQTDTQYF,TGTGCCAGCAGCTTCCCGGGACAGGCCCCCCAAACAGATACGCAGTATTTT